This TCR beta chain is drawn from a study of blood T cell repertoires in COVID-19. For the study at large: The United States, Italy and Spain supplied acute and convalescent COVID-19 samples. PBMCs, B-cell-depleted T cells, or T cells provided the cDNA or gDNA that made up the material.

This clone was detected a few times. This same CDR3 is encoded by further DNA sequences in the sample. Under the authors' procedure: Reference gene primer amplification yielded estimated nucleated cell counts. Using immunoSEQ multiplex PCR, the repertoire was profiled, and TCRdb retains in-frame clones only, with some absent. V, J and clone size are taken as reported in that table, and D and trimming were inferred from the DNA itself. Here the sample spans some 250,000 clones, roughly four fifths being singletons. The sequenced sample was peripheral blood. The source of this sequence is a man in his forties or fifties with active or convalescent COVID-19.

DNA of the CDR3: TGTGCCAGCAGTTTGACAGCGGGAAACACCATATATTTT. It yields the protein CASSLTAGNTIYF. This chain joins TRBV12-3 or TRBV12-4 and TRBJ1-3; a possible D gene is TRBD1 (5 bases). The V and J ends lost 3 bases and 4 bases respectively, with 7 bases between them. The CDR3 loop spans 13 amino acids.